A selection of T cell receptor beta chains follows, all from one sample in a study of T-cell reconstitution after alpha-beta-depleted transplantation in children. TCRdb ran MiXCR on the PCR reads and lists one entry per CDR3 protein. The sample lists about 200,000 distinct CDR3 sequences, about 8.4% occurring once. The input for sequencing was PBMCs, mostly from graft donor cells, taken 360 days after TCRalphabeta/CD19-depleted stem cell transplant. Source of these receptors: a male patient between 2 and 10 years old who had a stem cell transplant for acute myeloid leukemia, so the T cells may come from the graft donor. The CDR3 runs from the conserved cysteine through the conserved F or W. A D gene is named only where the DNA matches it firmly. The listing skips clone size in some rows; elsewhere it reads once, few, many or a size class.

TRBV29-1,few,TRBJ2-5,TRBD1,TGCAGCGTTGTTACAGGGGGCTCAGAGACCCAGTACTTC,CSVVTGGSETQYF
TRBV3-1,few,TRBJ2-1,-,TGTGCCAGCAGCCAAGTTTTAGACAATGAGCAGTTCTTC,CASSQVLDNEQFF
TRBV29-1,-,TRBJ2-2,-,TGCAGCGTTGAGACAGGGAACACCGGGGAGCTGTTTTTT,CSVETGNTGELFF
TRBV29-1,many,TRBJ2-7,TRBD1,TGCAGCGGAGGGACAGGGCCATACGAGCAGTACTTC,CSGGTGPYEQYF
TRBV20-1,many,TRBJ1-5,-,TGCAGTGCCAGTCAGGGTTTGGGTCAGCCCCAGCATTTT,CSASQGLGQPQHF
TRBV12-3/TRBV12-4,-,TRBJ1-1,TRBD1,TGTGCCAGCAGTTTCCGGACAGGGGGCTCCTCTTTCTTT,CASSFRTGGSSFF
TRBV6-6,-,TRBJ1-2,-,TGTGCCAGCAGTTACACCGGGGACTATGGCTACACCTTC,CASSYTGDYGYTF
TRBV5-1,-,TRBJ2-2,-,TGCGCCAGCAGCCCAGACCCTGTCGGAGACGGGGAGCTGTTTTTT,CASSPDPVGDGELFF
TRBV7-9,-,TRBJ2-1,-,TGTGCCAGCAGCCCCCATACGGATGAGCAGTTCTTC,CASSPHTDEQFF
TRBV12-3/TRBV12-4,many,TRBJ1-6,-,TGTGCCTCAGCAGTTACGGACAGCACCTATTCACCCCTCCACTTT,CASAVTDSTYSPLHF
TRBV7-2,many,TRBJ2-1,TRBD2,TGTGCCAGCAGCTTTTTTCTAGCGGGAGTTAATGAGCAGTTCTTC,CASSFFLAGVNEQFF
TRBV5-1,-,TRBJ1-1,-,TGCGCCAGCAGCTTTGAGGGGAACACTGAAGCTTTCTTT,CASSFEGNTEAFF
TRBV28,many,TRBJ2-7,-,TGTGCCAGCAGTCCACTCTCCTTGGTGGATTCGCAGTACTTC,CASSPLSLVDSQYF
TRBV7-6,many,TRBJ2-3,-,TGTGCCAGCAGCTTAGGTCCCAGCGGGTTTAGCACAGATACGCAGTATTTT,CASSLGPSGFSTDTQYF
TRBV10-3,few,TRBJ2-7,TRBD2,TGTGCCATCAGGAGCGAAGCGGGACTAGCGTACGAGCAGTACTTC,CAIRSEAGLAYEQYF
TRBV12-3/TRBV12-4,many,TRBJ2-1,-,TGTGCCAGCAATAGCGGAAGATACAATGAGCAGTTCTTC,CASNSGRYNEQFF
TRBV11-2,few,TRBJ2-1,TRBD2,TGTGCCAGCAGCGGGTTGCTAGCGGGCGCCCGTCCCTACAATGAGCAGTTCTTC,CASSGLLAGARPYNEQFF
TRBV2,few,TRBJ2-7,-,TGTGCCAGCATATGGCCAACTCCTCCCTACGAGCAGTACTTC,CASIWPTPPYEQYF
TRBV12-3/TRBV12-4,-,TRBJ2-3,-,TGTGCCAGCAGGTTTAGGGAGGGGGCGTATACGCAGTATTTT,CASRFREGAYTQYF
TRBV5-6,-,TRBJ2-4,-,TGTGCCAGCAGCTTGTTTGGCATGGGAAACATTCAGTACTTC,CASSLFGMGNIQYF
TRBV20-1,few,TRBJ2-7,TRBD2,TGCAGTGCTAGAGAAGGGACTAGCGCGTCCTACGAGCAGTACTTC,CSAREGTSASYEQYF
TRBV30,-,TRBJ1-4,-,TGTGCCTGGAGTGTCGGTCGGGAAAAACTGTTTTTT,CAWSVGREKLFF
TRBV12-3/TRBV12-4,few,TRBJ1-5,-,TGTGCCAGCACGGTTGGGGGATTAAGTCCGAATCAGCCCCAGCATTTT,CASTVGGLSPNQPQHF
TRBV21-1,-,TRBJ2-5,-,TGTGCCAGCAGCAAACTGGAACAACTAGCGGGAGAGCAGGAGACCCAGTACTTC,CASSKLEQLAGEQETQYF
TRBV4-1,few,TRBJ1-1,-,TGCGCCAGCAGCCTAAGGGTCCAGAACACTGAAGCTTTCTTT,CASSLRVQNTEAFF
TRBV29-1,-,TRBJ2-4,-,TGCAGCGTTGTCTCCCAAAACATTCAGTACTTC,CSVVSQNIQYF
TRBV12-3/TRBV12-4,-,TRBJ1-1,-,TGTGCCAGCAGTTTAGTCCCGTTCACTGAAGCTTTCTTT,CASSLVPFTEAFF
TRBV12-3/TRBV12-4,many,TRBJ1-1,TRBD1,TGTGCCAGCAGTTTTTTGGGACAGGGGCCAGGGAACACTGAAGCTTTCTTT,CASSFLGQGPGNTEAFF
TRBV6-2/TRBV6-3,-,TRBJ1-2,-,TGTGCCAGCAACGGAGGAGGCTATGGCTACACCTTC,CASNGGGYGYTF
TRBV28,many,TRBJ2-3,TRBD1,TGTGCCAGCAGTGACCGCGGACAGGGGGTCGCAGATACGCAGTATTTT,CASSDRGQGVADTQYF
TRBV6-2/TRBV6-3,-,TRBJ2-7,TRBD2,TGTGCCAGCAGTTACAACCCTCGAGTCCCTTTCCTGGCGGGAGCGCCTAGCTCCTACGAGCAGTACTTC,CASSYNPRVPFLAGAPSSYEQYF
TRBV12-3/TRBV12-4,many,TRBJ1-2,-,TGTGCCAGCAGCTACGACGCAAACTCCTATGGCTACACCTTC,CASSYDANSYGYTF
TRBV28,-,TRBJ2-3,-,TGTGCCAGCCAGAAGGGGACTCTCGGGACAGATACGCAGTATTTT,CASQKGTLGTDTQYF
TRBV20-1,-,TRBJ2-6,TRBD2,TGCAGTGTGGCTAGCGGGAGTTTACGTGGGGCCAACGTCCTGACTTTC,CSVASGSLRGANVLTF
TRBV5-1,-,TRBJ2-3,-,TGCGCCAGCAGCTTGGAGGGGACGTTGATAGATACGCAGTATTTT,CASSLEGTLIDTQYF
TRBV7-2,many,TRBJ2-2,-,TGTGCCAGCACCCGTAGGGCGAACACCGGGGAGCTGTTTTTT,CASTRRANTGELFF
TRBV20-1,-,TRBJ2-1,TRBD1,TGCAGTGCTAGAGAACAGGGGGATGAGCAGTTCTTC,CSAREQGDEQFF
TRBV7-8,few,TRBJ1-5,-,TGTGCCAGCACACCCTATAGCGGCAATCAGCCCCAGCATTTT,CASTPYSGNQPQHF
TRBV5-1,few,TRBJ2-5,-,TGCGCCAGCAGCTTGGGCCCTAGCCGGGAGACCCAGTACTTC,CASSLGPSRETQYF
TRBV18,many,TRBJ1-1,-,TGTGCCAGCTCACCCTACGACTTATTCGGTACAGGGATCACTGAAGCTTTCTTT,CASSPYDLFGTGITEAFF
TRBV4-2,-,TRBJ2-6,-,TGTGCCAGCAGCCAAGATTTTCACAGGAGCTCTGGGGCCAACGTCCTGACTTTC,CASSQDFHRSSGANVLTF
TRBV20-1,few,TRBJ2-7,-,TGCAGTGCTAGAAAGAGCTCCTACGAGCAGTACTTC,CSARKSSYEQYF
TRBV5-1,few,TRBJ2-2,TRBD2,TGCGCCAGCAGCCCAAGACTAGCGGGGAGAAACACCGGGGAGCTGTTTTTT,CASSPRLAGRNTGELFF
TRBV3-1,-,TRBJ2-5,-,TGTGCCACCTCCTACGGGGGAGCTAGCGTGACCCAGTACTTC,CATSYGGASVTQYF
TRBV24-1,many,TRBJ2-1,TRBD2,TGTGCCACCAGTGAAACTAGCGGGAGAGGGAATGAGCAGTTCTTC,CATSETSGRGNEQFF
TRBV29-1,many,TRBJ2-1,TRBD2,TGCAGCGTTCGCGGGAGCTCCTACAATGAGCAGTTCTTC,CSVRGSSYNEQFF
TRBV20-1,few,TRBJ1-2,-,TGCAGTGCTAGTGGGTTCAGGGAGACTAACTATGGCTACACCTTC,CSASGFRETNYGYTF
TRBV5-1,few,TRBJ2-1,-,TGCGCCAGCAGCACGGACAGTAATGAGCAGTTCTTC,CASSTDSNEQFF
TRBV29-1,many,TRBJ1-1,TRBD1,TGCAGCGCGTCCCAGGGGGCCTTATTAGCTTTCTTT,CSASQGALLAFF
TRBV20-1,few,TRBJ2-1,-,TGCAGTGCTAGGGGGGACCTATCCTACAATGAGCAGTTCTTC,CSARGDLSYNEQFF
TRBV6-2/TRBV6-3,few,TRBJ2-7,TRBD2,TGTGCCAGCAGTCTTGGACCGGGACTAGCTAGCCACGAGCAGTACTTC,CASSLGPGLASHEQYF
TRBV5-6,many,TRBJ2-5,-,TGTGCCAGCAGCTTGGGTCAGGTTGGAGAGACCCAGTACTTC,CASSLGQVGETQYF
TRBV6-5,-,TRBJ2-7,-,TGTGCCAGCAGTTACTCAGGGGATGAGCAGTACTTC,CASSYSGDEQYF
TRBV10-3,many,TRBJ2-5,-,TGTGCCATCAGGGGTAAAGAGACCCAGTACTTC,CAIRGKETQYF
TRBV10-3,many,TRBJ2-5,TRBD1,TGTGCCATCAGTGCGACAGGGTACCAAGAGACCCAGTACTTC,CAISATGYQETQYF
TRBV21-1,-,TRBJ1-4,-,TGTGCCAGCAGCGACGGACAGCCACGAGAAAAACTGTTTTTT,CASSDGQPREKLFF
TRBV4-3,-,TRBJ2-2,TRBD2,TGCGCCAGCAGCCTGACTAGCGTTTATACCGGGGAGCTGTTTTTT,CASSLTSVYTGELFF
TRBV12-3/TRBV12-4,few,TRBJ2-2,TRBD2,TGTGCCAGCAGTTTCCGACTAGCTCGTACCGGGGAGCTGTTTTTT,CASSFRLARTGELFF